What follows are 17 T cell receptor beta chains derived from one specimen sequenced in a study of read filtering for tumor transcriptome and immune sequencing (dated by TCRdb to about 2020). The listed sequencing device is Illumina HiSeq 4000. TCR libraries were built from 400 ng RNA with the Immunoverse kit, using molecular barcoded adaptors covering alpha/delta and beta/gamma chains. The public reads were reprocessed in TCRdb via fastp at Q25 and MiXCR, keeping in-frame beta chains. Entries are consolidated by CDR3 protein sequence, retaining the most common genes and DNA. The sample includes some 120,000 distinct CDR3 sequences, with roughly 13% observed a single time. The ten largest clones take up approximately 11% of the sample. The sample taken for sequencing was a population of CD138-negative cells sorted from bone marrow. Explained via the paper, the cell subset or site label denotes: bone marrow mononuclear cells depleted of CD138+ plasma/myeloma cells by negative magnetic selection. These receptor sequences come from a donor at least 40 years old with multiple myeloma.

This clonotype appeared a few times. The chain links TRBV7-9 to TRBJ1-3, with 7 bases identical to TRBD1. This CDR3 has 17 amino acids. Per the germline V gene, CDR1 is SEHNR and CDR2 is FQNEAQ (reference sequence). With V trimmed by 4 bases and J by 2 bases, 11 bases remained unmatched. The CDR3 DNA reads as TGTGCCAGCAGCTCAGCGGGACAGCCGTCGCCTGGAAACACCATATATTTT. Amino acid sequence: CASSSAGQPSPGNTIYF.

At least ten counts were recorded for this clonotype. The rearrangement joins TRBV7-9 to TRBJ2-1; a weak D match, TRBD2 (6 bases). This CDR3 contains 15 residues. V was shortened by 5 bases and J by 6 bases, with 17 bases between the two germline ends. The germline gives CDR1 SEHNR, CDR2 FQNEAQ (reference sequence). CDR3 DNA: TGTGCCAGCAGCCCTTCGGGGGTTCGGGGCAATGAGCAGTTCTTC. Amino acids: CASSPSGVRGNEQFF.

This chain connects TRBV5-1 to TRBJ2-3; possible D gene TRBD2, 7 bases. Trimming stripped 4 bases from V and 4 bases from J, with 19 bases between. The V gene's germline CDR1 is SGHRS and CDR2 YFSETQ. The CDR3 covers 16 residues. Written as DNA, the CDR3 is TGCGCCAGCAGCCCGGAAAGGGGGGGAGTCGCAGATACGCAGTATTTT. It encodes CASSPERGGVADTQYF.

The rearrangement uses TRBV29-1 and TRBJ1-2, with D possibly being TRBD1 (6 bases). The germline V gene has CDR1 SQVTM and CDR2 ANQGSEA. This CDR3 has 13 amino acids. The V end lost 4 bases, the J end lost 4 bases, and 13 bases lay between the germline ends. CDR3 nucleotides: TGCAGCGTTGTGGGGGTAGGGGGCTATGGCTACACCTTC. Encoded protein: CSVVGVGGYGYTF.

The sample holds many counts of this clonotype. This chain joins TRBV11-2 and TRBJ2-7; D is uncertain. This CDR3 is 15 amino acids long. Germline V gene sequence: CDR1 SGHAT, CDR2 FQNNGV. V gave up 1 base and J gave up 0 bases, with 10 bases separating them. The CDR3 here is CASSLVSQNSYEQYF. The DNA for the CDR3 is TGTGCCAGCAGCTTAGTTAGCCAGAACTCCTACGAGCAGTACTTC.

Details on this clonotype: Its ends do not fully match the called genes, so a read error is possible. The chain employs TRBV4-2 and TRBJ2-1, with TRBD1 matching over 7 bases. Germline V gene data show CDR1 as LGHNA and CDR2 as YNFKEQ. The CDR3 has 14 residues. Here the CDR3 reads CASSQDREGRGQLF. CDR3 in DNA: TGTGCCAGCAGCCAAGATCGAGAGGGAAGGGGGCAGCTCTTC.

This clonotype was recorded many times. V is TRBV19 and J is TRBJ2-1; no clear D gene. CDR1 is LNHDA, CDR2 SQIVND, per germline (reference sequence). The CDR3 is 13 amino acids. V lost 2 bases, J lost 0 bases, and 2 bases lay in between. CDR3 region: CASSISSYNEQFF. CDR3 sequence (DNA): TGTGCCAGTAGTATAAGCTCCTACAATGAGCAGTTCTTC.

Ten or more counts support this clonotype. The chain links TRBV20-1 to TRBJ2-3; maybe TRBD2 (6 bases). Germline CDR1 DFQATT, CDR2 SNEGSKA (reference sequence). The CDR3 loop spans 14 amino acids. Trimming left V 5 bases short and J 1 base short, with 13 bases between. CDR3 amino acids: CSAPQRAGTDTQYF. The DNA of the CDR3 is TGCAGTGCTCCCCAGCGGGCGGGCACAGATACGCAGTATTTT.

This clonotype was found a few times. The rearrangement uses TRBV5-1 and TRBJ2-7; 9 bases agree with TRBD1. Per the germline V gene, CDR1 is SGHRS and CDR2 is YFSETQ. V lost 4 bases to trimming and J lost 1 base; unmatched junction nucleotides: 6. The CDR3 is made up of 15 amino acids. The CDR3 nucleotides are TGCGCCAGCAGCCCGACAGGGGGATGGTCCTACGAGCAGTACTTC. Translation gives CASSPTGGWSYEQYF.

This clonotype was recorded a few times. This rearrangement joins TRBV7-2 to TRBJ2-5; 10 nucleotides line up with TRBD2. The CDR3 covers 15 residues. CDR1 and CDR2 from the germline V gene are SGHTA and FQGNSA. J was trimmed by 4 bases and V by 5 bases; bases with no gene match: 7. Written as DNA, the CDR3 is TGTGCCAGCAGCCGTACTAGCGGGATTTTAGAGACCCAGTACTTC. Translating it yields CASSRTSGILETQYF.

This clonotype was observed a few times. The chain couples TRBV19 to TRBJ1-5, with TRBD1 as a possible D gene (5 bases). This CDR3 contains 14 residues. V lost 4 bases to trimming and J lost 4 bases, with 11 bases between them. The germline gives CDR1 LNHDA, CDR2 SQIVND (reference sequence). The CDR3 protein is CASSSPGGNQPQHF. The CDR3 region has the DNA TGTGCCAGTAGTAGTCCGGGGGGAAATCAGCCCCAGCATTTT. The full variable domain, rest sourced from reference TRBV19 and TRBJ1-5, is DGGITQSPKYLFRKEGQNVTLSCEQNLNHDAMYWYRQDPGQGLRLIYYSQIVNDFQKGDIAEGYSVSREKKESFPLTVTSAQKNPTAFYLCASSSPGGNQPQHFGDGTRLSIL.

Many counts were recorded for this clonotype. The V and J genes are TRBV11-2 and TRBJ2-1; 9 nucleotides align to TRBD2. Per germline, CDR1 SGHAT and CDR2 FQNNGV. The CDR3 contains 16 residues. J was trimmed by 5 bases and V by 1 base; bases with no gene match: 6. The CDR3 loop reads CASSLAGGGADNEQFF. The CDR3, as DNA: TGTGCCAGCAGCTTAGCTGGCGGGGGGGCGGACAATGAGCAGTTCTTC.

This clonotype was recorded at least ten times. The chain employs TRBV6-1 and TRBJ2-3; 7 bases fit TRBD2. The trim removed 8 bases at V and 4 bases at J, leaving 12 bases unmatched. This CDR3 spans 15 amino acids. Germline V lookup: CDR1 MNHNS, CDR2 SASEGT. CDR3 DNA: TGTGCCAGCGGGGATGCGGGAGCGAGCGCAGATACGCAGTATTTT. This translates into CASGDAGASADTQYF.

This clonotype was counted many times. The J gene is TRBJ2-2, the V gene TRBV5-4; 15 positions agree with TRBD2. The V gene end was trimmed by 4 bases and the J gene end by 0 bases; junction bases not matched to a gene: 4. This CDR3 has 18 amino acids. CDR1 is SGHNT, CDR2 YYREEE, per germline (reference sequence). CDR3 sequence reads: CASSPGLAGGPNTGELFF. CDR3 bases: TGTGCCAGCAGCCCGGGACTAGCGGGAGGACCGAACACCGGGGAGCTGTTTTTT.

This clonotype was seen repeatedly, ten times or more. The chain employs TRBV6-5 and TRBJ2-1; D could derive from TRBD1 or TRBD2 (5 bases each). The CDR3 runs 13 residues. Germline V gene data show CDR1 as MNHEY and CDR2 as SVGAGI. V was cut by 1 base and J by 12 bases, with 13 bases left in between. CDR3 coding DNA: TGTGCCAGCAGTTACTTGGCGGGTCAGGGGCAGTTCTTC. This gives the protein CASSYLAGQGQFF.

This clonotype was counted many times. This rearrangement joins TRBV7-2 to TRBJ2-2; weak D call: TRBD2 (6 bases). The CDR3 has 12 residues. Germline-derived CDR1 and CDR2 are SGHTA and FQGNSA. Here the CDR3 DNA reads TGTGCTGGGGGGTCTTACACCGGGGAGCTGTTTTTT. Encoded protein: CAGGSYTGELFF. The variable domain in full, completed from reference TRBV7-2 and TRBJ2-2, reads GAGVSQSPSNKVTEKGKDVELRCDPISGHTALYWYRQSLGQGLEFLIYFQGNSAPDKSGLPSDRFSAERTGGSVSTLTIQRTQQEDSAVYLCAGGSYTGELFFGEGSRLTVL.

This clonotype showed up many times. This chain joins TRBV6-1 and TRBJ1-2, with D perhaps TRBD1 (6 bases). With 4 bases removed from V and 4 bases from J, the gap between germline ends came to 13 bases. This CDR3 spans 14 amino acids. CDR1 MNHNS and CDR2 SASEGT come from the germline V gene. CDR3 nucleotides: TGTGCCAGCAGTGGAAGGGGGGGGGTCTATGGCTACACCTTC. It is translated as CASSGRGGVYGYTF.